The 31 T cell receptor beta chains below were found in one sample sequenced in a study of glioma-infiltrating T cells after dendritic cell vaccination (dated by TCRdb to about 2016). The library was obtained by the immunoSEQ multiplex PCR assay. Here the immuneACCESS table is served through TCRdb, limited to in-frame sequences with V and J called. Missing clones are a known gap in these copies; in checked studies unresolved V genes cover under half, and the rest lacks a known reason. Present in this sample are 45,000 to 55,000 clones, about 85% of which were seen just once. The biggest ten clones account for about 10% of the sample. Sequences were derived from blood, sampled before dendritic cell vaccination. The receptors were sampled from a human donor with glioblastoma.

V and J are TRBV27 and TRBJ2-7; 11 nucleotides align to TRBD2. V gave up 6 bases and J gave up 9 bases; unmatched junction bases: 16. Germline V gene data show CDR1 as MNHEY and CDR2 as SMNVEV (reference sequence). CDR3 size: 16 residues. The chain's CDR3 is CASSPISGRDSTTQYF. In DNA, the CDR3 is TGTGCCAGCAGCCCAATTAGCGGGAGGGATTCTACGACGCAGTACTTC.

The chain links TRBV30 to TRBJ2-1; possible D gene TRBD1, 6 bases. Germline CDR1 is GTSNPN and CDR2 is SVGIG (reference sequence). Trimming took off 2 bases at V and 8 bases at J, with 19 bases between the two ends. This CDR3 has 15 residues. The chain's CDR3 is CAWSNTGGVVDEQFF. Written as DNA, the CDR3 is TGTGCCTGGAGTAATACTGGGGGCGTAGTAGATGAGCAGTTCTTC.

The DNA of the CDR3 is TGTGCCAGCAGCCGTTTTCAAGCGGGAGATGGGGAGACCCAGTACTTC. The encoded protein is CASSRFQAGDGETQYF. The chain links TRBV11-2 to TRBJ2-5; 8 nucleotides line up with TRBD2. The CDR3 runs to 16 residues. The V and J ends lost 5 bases and 5 bases, in that order; junction bases with no gene match: 13. Germline V gives CDR1 SGHAT, CDR2 FQNNGV. The variable domain in full, with the rest retrieved from reference TRBV11-2 and TRBJ2-5, is EAGVAQSPRYKIIEKRQSVAFWCNPISGHATLYWYQQILGQGPKLLIQFQNNGVVDDSQLPKDRFSAERLKGVDSTLKIQPAKLEDSAVYLCASSRFQAGDGETQYFGPGTRLLVL.

This chain links TRBV5-1 with TRBJ2-3; TRBD1 aligns across 7 bases. The CDR3 spans 15 residues. J was trimmed by 5 bases and V by 0 bases; bases with no gene match: 6. Germline lookup yields CDR1 SGHRS and CDR2 YFSETQ. In DNA, the CDR3 is TGCGCCAGCAGCTTGGATGGTAGGACAGGAGATACGCAGTATTTT. It is translated as CASSLDGRTGDTQYF.

In nucleotides, the CDR3 is TGTGCCAGCAGCTTAGGAAAGGCGGGGGGCCTCACAGATACGCAGTATTTT. This sequence encodes CASSLGKAGGLTDTQYF. The rearrangement joins TRBV7-2 to TRBJ2-3, with 8 bases lining up with TRBD2. Trimming took 1 base from V and 2 from J; bases not matched to a gene: 8. Per the germline V gene, CDR1 is SGHTA and CDR2 is FQGNSA. The CDR3 consists of 17 residues.

This clone appeared once. The chain carries TRBV9 and TRBJ2-3, with 7 bases identical to TRBD2. The CDR3 extends over 17 amino acids. Looked up from germline, CDR1 is SGDLS and CDR2 is YYNGEE. Trimming took 3 bases from V and 6 from J; bases not matched to a gene: 16. Here the CDR3 reads CASSGHGLAGVTDTQYF. The CDR3 coding sequence is TGTGCCAGCAGCGGACATGGACTGGCGGGGGTTACGGATACGCAGTATTTT.

This clone has a single count. As DNA, the CDR3 is TGTGCCTGGAGTGTAGTAGCGGGAGCCGGGGAGCTGTTTTTT. This gives the protein CAWSVVAGAGELFF. This chain uses TRBV30 with TRBJ2-2; 9 positions match TRBD2. CDR3 length equals 14 residues. Germline trimming cut 0 bases from V and 6 bases from J; bases unmatched to any gene: 2. The germline gives CDR1 GTSNPN, CDR2 SVGIG (reference sequence).

The chain joins TRBV6-6 to TRBJ2-7; 9 nucleotides line up with TRBD1. Per germline, CDR1 MNHNY and CDR2 SVGAGI (reference sequence). Trimming at V came to 4 bases and at J to 5 bases, leaving 9 bases not matched to a gene. CDR3 size: 15 residues. In nucleotides, the CDR3 is TGTGCCAGCAGTTCCCCGGACAGGGGTCGCCACGAGCAGTACTTC. Protein sequence: CASSSPDRGRHEQYF.

V gene TRBV5-1 combines with J gene TRBJ2-4, with D tentatively TRBD1 (6 bases). Germline CDR1 and CDR2: SGHRS and YFSETQ. V lost 0 bases, J lost 4 bases, and 14 bases lay in between. The length of the CDR3 is 16 residues. The CDR3 protein is CASSLEGNREKNIQYF. In nucleotides, the CDR3 is TGCGCCAGCAGCTTGGAGGGTAACAGGGAAAAAAACATTCAGTACTTC.

V is TRBV5-1 and J is TRBJ1-3, with D unclear. V was trimmed by 0 bases and J by 4 bases, leaving 11 bases between them. The CDR3 length is 15 residues. Per germline, CDR1 SGHRS and CDR2 YFSETQ. The chain's CDR3 is CASSLAQVEGNTIYF. DNA of the CDR3: TGCGCCAGCAGCTTGGCGCAGGTTGAAGGAAACACCATATATTTT. Looking up the rest from reference TRBV5-1 and TRBJ1-3 gives the full variable domain: KAGVTQTPRYLIKTRGQQVTLSCSPISGHRSVSWYQQTPGQGLQFLFEYFSETQRNKGNFPGRFSGRQFSNSRSEMNVSTLELGDSALYLCASSLAQVEGNTIYFGEGSWLTVV.

The V call is TRBV4-1, the J call TRBJ1-1; tentative D call: TRBD1 (5 bases). The CDR3 has 16 residues. V was clipped by 0 bases and J by 3 bases, with 14 bases between them. Per germline, CDR1 MGHRA and CDR2 YSYEKL. The CDR3 bases are TGCGCCAGCAGCCAAGATGAGAACAGGAAATACACTGAAGCTTTCTTT. Protein product: CASSQDENRKYTEAFF.

The gene calls are TRBV19 and TRBJ2-7; 8 nucleotides agree with TRBD1. Trimming took 6 bases from V and 3 from J; bases not matched to a gene: 10. Germline lookup yields CDR1 LNHDA and CDR2 SQIVND (reference sequence). This CDR3 has 15 amino acids. The CDR3 region is CASRGRQGRDYEQYF. In nucleotides, the CDR3 is TGTGCCAGTAGAGGAAGACAGGGGCGAGACTACGAGCAGTACTTC.

The chain combines TRBV7-9 with TRBJ1-5; TRBD1 matches at 7 bases. After removal of 1 base from V and 0 bases from J, the junction contained 3 bases not matched to a gene. CDR1 is SEHNR, CDR2 FQNEAQ, per germline (reference sequence). The CDR3 has 16 residues. The chain's CDR3 is CASSLEGAYSNQPQHF. The DNA of the CDR3 is TGTGCCAGCAGCTTAGAGGGGGCTTATAGCAATCAGCCCCAGCATTTT.

The genes are TRBV6-4 and TRBJ2-2; tentative D call: TRBD2 (6 bases). V was clipped by 0 bases and J by 9 bases, with 14 bases between them. From germline, CDR1 is MRHNA and CDR2 SNTAGT. This CDR3 has 15 amino acids. CDR3 coding DNA: TGTGCCAGCAGTGACTCCCCGGGGGAAGTCCGGGAGCTGTTTTTT. It encodes CASSDSPGEVRELFF.

The CDR3 DNA sequence: TGTGCCAGCAGCTTAGGTAGTGTAGTCCAAGAGACCCAGTACTTC. Protein sequence: CASSLGSVVQETQYF. J is TRBJ2-5 and V is TRBV11-2, with D unresolved. The ends were cut back, 1 base at V and 1 base at J, with 10 bases in the middle. Looked up from germline, CDR1 is SGHAT and CDR2 is FQNNGV. The CDR3 extends over 15 amino acids. Filled out from reference TRBV11-2 and TRBJ2-5, the complete variable domain reads EAGVAQSPRYKIIEKRQSVAFWCNPISGHATLYWYQQILGQGPKLLIQFQNNGVVDDSQLPKDRFSAERLKGVDSTLKIQPAKLEDSAVYLCASSLGSVVQETQYFGPGTRLLVL.

The chain combines TRBV11-2 with TRBJ2-7, with D possibly matching TRBD2 (7 bases). This CDR3 has 12 amino acids. CDR1 and CDR2 (germline): SGHAT, FQNNGV. Trimming took off 4 bases at V and 6 bases at J, with 10 bases between the two ends. The CDR3 is CASSSGGGEQYF. The CDR3, as DNA: TGTGCCAGCAGCTCGGGGGGCGGCGAGCAGTACTTC.

V usage is TRBV15 and J usage is TRBJ2-1; 13 bases are a match to TRBD2. Germline CDR1 is LNHNV and CDR2 is YYDKDF (reference sequence). CDR3 length equals 15 residues. V shed 4 bases, J shed 8 bases, and the junction held 5 bases outside the gene matches. The CDR3 DNA is TGTGCCACCAGCACCAGACTAGCGGGGGGCGATGAGCAGTTCTTC. Translating it yields CATSTRLAGGDEQFF.

This sequence joins TRBV2 and TRBJ2-3, with 7 nucleotides matching TRBD2. Trimming removed 5 bases from V and 8 bases from J; junction bases left unmatched: 13. CDR3 size: 15 residues. Per germline, CDR1 SNHLY and CDR2 FYNNEI. The CDR3 coding sequence is TGTGCCAGCAGTTTAAGACTAGCTGCAGGAAGTACGCAGTATTTT. It is translated as CASSLRLAAGSTQYF. Full variable domain (rest looked up from reference TRBV2 and TRBJ2-3): EPEVTQTPSHQVTQMGQEVILRCVPISNHLYFYWYRQILGQKVEFLVSFYNNEISEKSEIFDDQFSVERPDGSNFTLKIRSTKLEDSAMYFCASSLRLAAGSTQYFGPGTRLTVL.

The rearrangement joins TRBV27 to TRBJ1-5, with 7 bases that match TRBD1. The junction had 11 bases not matched to a gene; V was cut back by 6 bases and J by 9 bases. The germline gives CDR1 MNHEY, CDR2 SMNVEV (reference sequence). This CDR3 contains 14 residues. The CDR3 nucleotides read TGTGCCAGCAGCCCCGACAGGGTGTTTTTGCCCCAGCATTTT. This translates into CASSPDRVFLPQHF.

The CDR3 sequence: CASSSRDSPYEQYF. In DNA form, the CDR3 reads TGTGCCAGTAGTAGCCGGGACAGTCCCTACGAGCAGTACTTC. The chain has TRBV19 and TRBJ2-7; 7 nucleotides align to TRBD1. The junction had 5 bases not matched to a gene; V was cut back by 4 bases and J by 2 bases. Germline CDR1 is LNHDA and CDR2 is SQIVND (reference sequence). CDR3 size: 14 residues.

This clone was found once. The chain carries TRBV28 and TRBJ1-2; the match to TRBD1 covers 8 bases. This CDR3 region has 14 residues. V shed 8 bases and J 4 bases; nucleotides not matched to a gene: 9. Germline assignment: CDR1 MDHEN and CDR2 SYDVKM. The CDR3 region has the DNA TGTGCCAGCTTACATTCGGACAGGGTCTATGGCTACACCTTC. Translated: CASLHSDRVYGYTF.

The gene calls are TRBV30 and TRBJ2-5, with TRBD2 matching 12 bases. From germline, CDR1 is GTSNPN and CDR2 SVGIG (reference sequence). Losses at the gene ends were 1 base for V and 5 bases for J; bases not matched to a gene: 11. The CDR3 is 17 amino acids. CDR3 sequence (DNA): TGTGCCTGGAGTGGGGGACTAGCGGGTACCTTCGGCGAGACCCAGTACTTC. As protein: CAWSGGLAGTFGETQYF.

This chain uses TRBV21-1 with TRBJ1-1; the table names TRBD1, a call not compared with the DNA. TRBV21-1 is deemed a pseudogene. This CDR3 contains 15 residues. The CDR3 loop reads CASSSRQVGDTEAFF. CDR3 in DNA: TGTGCCAGCAGCTCAAGACAGGTCGGGGACACTGAAGCTTTCTTT.

This chain joins TRBV2 and TRBJ1-4, with a tentative D call TRBD1 (5 bases). CDR1 and CDR2 from the germline V gene are SNHLY and FYNNEI. The V and J ends lost 9 bases and 1 base respectively, with 18 bases between them. The length of the CDR3 is 16 residues. The CDR3 sequence: CASKSGAGGTNEKLFF. In nucleotides, the CDR3 is TGTGCCAGTAAATCCGGGGCCGGGGGAACTAATGAAAAACTGTTTTTT.

J is TRBJ2-7 and V is TRBV11-2, with 8 bases matching TRBD1. The CDR3 sequence is 16 residues long. Trimming took 3 bases from V and 5 from J; bases not matched to a gene: 12. Germline lookup yields CDR1 SGHAT and CDR2 FQNNGV. In nucleotides, the CDR3 is TGTGCCAGCAGCTTGAACCGACAGGGGATCTTCCACGAGCAGTACTTC. Amino acid sequence: CASSLNRQGIFHEQYF. The entire variable domain, with the rest obtained from reference TRBV11-2 and TRBJ2-7, is as follows: EAGVAQSPRYKIIEKRQSVAFWCNPISGHATLYWYQQILGQGPKLLIQFQNNGVVDDSQLPKDRFSAERLKGVDSTLKIQPAKLEDSAVYLCASSLNRQGIFHEQYFGPGTRLTVT.

This rearrangement joins TRBV2 to TRBJ1-1; D unresolved. Trimming took off 0 bases at V and 6 bases at J, with 23 bases between the two ends. The CDR3 is made up of 18 amino acids. The germline V gene has CDR1 SNHLY and CDR2 FYNNEI. CDR3 residues: CASSEAKAGIRRVAEAFF. CDR3 DNA: TGTGCCAGCAGTGAAGCGAAAGCGGGGATTCGGAGGGTGGCTGAAGCTTTCTTT.

About this clone itself: Other DNA sequences from this sample encode an identical CDR3 as well. V and J are TRBV6-5 and TRBJ1-6; possible D gene TRBD1, 5 bases. CDR3 size: 16 residues. From germline, CDR1 is MNHEY and CDR2 SVGAGI. V was trimmed by 0 bases and J by 5 bases, leaving 11 bases between them. The CDR3 sequence is CASSYSGGGNNSPLHF. The CDR3 coding sequence is TGTGCCAGCAGTTACTCGGGGGGAGGGAATAATTCACCCCTCCACTTT.

This clone was found a few times. This chain uses TRBV5-6 with TRBJ2-1; tentative D call: TRBD2 (5 bases). This CDR3 region has 16 residues. Germline V gene lookup returns CDR1 SGHDT and CDR2 YYEEEE. The V gene lost 2 bases and the J gene lost 3 bases, with 15 bases spanning the gap. The CDR3 spells CASSLDAGNSYNEQFF. The CDR3, as DNA: TGTGCCAGCAGCTTAGACGCCGGGAACAGCTACAATGAGCAGTTCTTC.

The chain carries TRBV18 and TRBJ2-7, with no clear D. V shed 2 bases and J shed 5 bases, with 4 bases lying between them. Germline-derived CDR1 and CDR2 are KGHSH and LQKENI. The CDR3 is made up of 11 amino acids. CDR3 protein: CASSPSNEQYF. The CDR3, as DNA: TGTGCCAGCTCACCATCAAACGAGCAGTACTTC.

This clone has a handful of counts. V is TRBV5-6 and J is TRBJ1-2; D ambiguous. This CDR3 is 15 amino acids long. Germline V gene sequence: CDR1 SGHDT, CDR2 YYEEEE. V lost 0 bases to trimming and J lost 7 bases, with 16 bases between them. CDR3 protein: CASSLGGGVSVGYTF. In DNA form, the CDR3 reads TGTGCCAGCAGCTTGGGGGGAGGCGTAAGTGTTGGCTACACCTTC.

The CDR3 is CASTGGYEQFF. The CDR3 region has the DNA TGTGCCAGTACCGGCGGGTATGAGCAGTTCTTC. V and J are TRBV19 and TRBJ2-1; perhaps TRBD2 as D (5 bases). Trimming removed 7 bases at V and 8 bases at J, with 9 bases between. This CDR3 is built from 11 residues. Germline V gives CDR1 LNHDA, CDR2 SQIVND (reference sequence). The variable domain in full, with the rest retrieved from reference TRBV19 and TRBJ2-1, is DGGITQSPKYLFRKEGQNVTLSCEQNLNHDAMYWYRQDPGQGLRLIYYSQIVNDFQKGDIAEGYSVSREKKESFPLTVTSAQKNPTAFYLCASTGGYEQFFGPGTRLTVL.